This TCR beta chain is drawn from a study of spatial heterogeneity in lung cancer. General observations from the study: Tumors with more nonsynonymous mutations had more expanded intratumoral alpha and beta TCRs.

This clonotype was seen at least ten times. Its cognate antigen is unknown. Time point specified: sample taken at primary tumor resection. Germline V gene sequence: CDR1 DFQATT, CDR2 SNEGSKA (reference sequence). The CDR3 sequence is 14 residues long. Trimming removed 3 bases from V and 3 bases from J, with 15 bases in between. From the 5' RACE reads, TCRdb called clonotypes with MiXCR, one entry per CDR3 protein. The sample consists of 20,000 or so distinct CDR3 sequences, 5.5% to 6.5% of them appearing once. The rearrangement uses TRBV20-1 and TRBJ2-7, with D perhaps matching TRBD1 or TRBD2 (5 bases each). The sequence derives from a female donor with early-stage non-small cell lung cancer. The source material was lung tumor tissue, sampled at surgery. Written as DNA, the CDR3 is TGCAGTGCTAGTTCAAGGGACGGACACTACGAGCAGTACTTC. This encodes CSASSRDGHYEQYF.